One sample yielded the 3 T cell receptor beta chains listed below, sequenced in a study of blood T cell repertoires in COVID-19. This table comes from immunoSEQ multiplex PCR, and its TCRdb copy is limited to in-frame clones, with some not included. The table includes about 220,000 clones, 88% detected once. The sequenced sample consisted of PBMCs or T cells enriched from blood (not recorded which). These receptors were collected from a woman under 40 who had recovered from COVID-19.

This clone was picked up one time. The V and J genes are TRBV6-5 and TRBJ1-2; D uncertain. Germline CDR1 MNHEY, CDR2 SVGAGI. The CDR3 contains 14 residues. Trimming pared 4 bases from V and 4 bases from J, leaving 13 bases between. In DNA form, the CDR3 reads TGTGCCAGCAGTTCCTCTGGGAGCCTCTATGGCTACACCTTC. The encoded protein is CASSSSGSLYGYTF.

The chain links TRBV27 to TRBJ1-1; 8 nucleotides align to TRBD1. Germline V gives CDR1 MNHEY, CDR2 SMNVEV (reference sequence). J gave up 4 bases and V 3 bases, and 16 bases lay outside the gene matches. This CDR3 comprises 18 residues. Written as DNA, the CDR3 is TGTGCCAGCAGTTTCCTAGAGAGACAGGGGCATAGAGGCACTGAAGCTTTCTTT. Its translation: CASSFLERQGHRGTEAFF.

V is TRBV5-1 and J is TRBJ2-3; a weak D match, TRBD1 (6 bases). Germline values: CDR1 SGHRS, CDR2 YFSETQ. This CDR3 is built from 14 residues. The V end lost 2 bases, the J end lost 2 bases, and 9 bases lay between the germline ends. The CDR3 DNA reads as TGCGCCAGCAGCTTTAGGGACATCACAGATACGCAGTATTTT. Amino acid sequence: CASSFRDITDTQYF.